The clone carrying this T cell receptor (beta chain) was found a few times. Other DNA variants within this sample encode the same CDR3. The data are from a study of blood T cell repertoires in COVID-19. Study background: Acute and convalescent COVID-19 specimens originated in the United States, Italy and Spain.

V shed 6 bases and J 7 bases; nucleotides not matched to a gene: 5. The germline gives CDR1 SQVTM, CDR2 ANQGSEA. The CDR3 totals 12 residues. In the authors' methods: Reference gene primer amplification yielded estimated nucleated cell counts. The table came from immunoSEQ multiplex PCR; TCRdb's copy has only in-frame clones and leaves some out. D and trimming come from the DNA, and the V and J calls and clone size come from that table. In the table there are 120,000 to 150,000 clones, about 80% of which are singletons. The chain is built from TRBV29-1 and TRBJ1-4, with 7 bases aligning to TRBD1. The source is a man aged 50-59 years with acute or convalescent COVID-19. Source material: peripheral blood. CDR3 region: CSVLQGSEKLFF. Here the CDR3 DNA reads TGCAGCGTCCTACAGGGGAGTGAAAAACTGTTTTTT.